This TCR beta chain was recovered during a study of blood T cell repertoires in COVID-19. The protocol was immunoSEQ multiplex PCR, while the TCRdb copy is restricted to in-frame clones and leaves out a portion. This sample has around 300,000 clones, with approximately 83% found just once. The germline CDR1 and CDR2 sequences are GTSNPN and SVGIG (reference sequence). The V segment lost 4 bases and the J segment 4 bases; nucleotides outside the gene matches: 12. This CDR3 region has 17 residues. The clonotype was recovered from a woman in her fifties or sixties who had recovered from COVID-19. The chain uses TRBV30 and TRBJ2-3; 12 nucleotides align to TRBD2. Sample: peripheral blood. The chain's CDR3 is CAWTTSLTSGGSDTQYF. Written as DNA, the CDR3 is TGTGCCTGGACGACCTCCCTGACTAGCGGGGGATCAGATACGCAGTATTTT. Variable domain in full (rest from reference TRBV30 and TRBJ2-3): SQTIHQWPATLVQPVGSPLSLECTVEGTSNPNLYWYRQAAGRGLQLLFYSVGIGQISSEVPQNLSASRPQDRQFILSSKKLLLSDSGFYLCAWTTSLTSGGSDTQYFGPGTRLTVL.